This T cell receptor beta chain appears in the sequencing data of a study of CD8+ T cells in alopecia areata. Study outcomes and limitations: Shared TCR sequences were less clear between patients than in mice, possibly partly from HLA diversity. Normal scalp had lower clonality than lesional scalp, with alopecia totalis/universalis lesions showing this most strongly. Normal skin's resident alphabeta T cells are sequenced alongside lesional scalp T cells.

Note on this clone: Its antigen is not identified.

Sequencing relied on a cDNA template that was reverse transcribed from extracted RNA. Profiling relied on immunoSEQ multiplex PCR, and the TCRdb table lists in-frame clones only, not all of them. The sample yields over 150,000 clones, approximately 60% seen once. The CDR3 spans 16 residues. J was trimmed by 9 bases and V by 0 bases; bases with no gene match: 10. Per germline, CDR1 LNHNV and CDR2 YYDKDF (reference sequence). The sequenced sample was CD8+ T cells sorted from blood. This TCR derives from a human donor in good health. This chain uses TRBV15 with TRBJ2-1; 8 bases line up with TRBD2. In DNA form, the CDR3 reads TGTGCCACCAGCAGAGATCGGTTACTAGCGGAGGGTGAGCAGTTCTTC. Amino acid sequence: CATSRDRLLAEGEQFF.